This T cell receptor beta chain was identified in a study of neurological immune-mediated disorders (dated by TCRdb to between 2018 and 2021). General notes on the study: Peripheral blood TCR-beta repertoires from patients with HTLV-I-associated myelopathy (HAM/TSP), patients with multiple sclerosis, and healthy controls were compared in the study using UMI-based sequencing. The 90 to 120 TCR-beta libraries covered PBMC samples along with longitudinal samples, technical triplicates, and paired sorted CD4+ and CD8+ T-cell subsets. Each longitudinal HAM/TSP and healthy donor was sampled at 3 time-points spaced at about 3-40 month intervals. Of the approximately 65 subjects in the cohort, about 14 were HAM/TSP patients, some 34 were multiple sclerosis patients, and about 20 were healthy controls.

cDNA was synthesized by template-switch 5'RACE using a primer with a 10-nucleotide random unique molecular identifier that tagged each TCR transcript. Each sequencing run produced over 180 million TCR-beta sequences covering 15-18 subjects. The RNeasy kit was used for extraction of total RNA. TCR-beta VDJ regions were amplified with primers for the TCR constant region and the 5'RACE anchor, using the KAPA Real-time Library Amplification kit. A first PCR added sample indexes and Illumina adaptors, and a second PCR then raised library yield. After purification with Ampure beads, the TCR product of roughly 650 bp was size-selected on a 2% E-gel SizeSelection system. Before pooling, library quality was assessed on a Bioanalyzer, concentration was determined with Qubit, and library quantification was performed with the Kapa Library Quantification kit. Libraries were sequenced paired-end 2 x 150 bp on an Illumina HiSeq 2500. To increase sequence diversity, roughly 24-31% phiX was spiked into each library pool. The paper's data handling went like this. Quality-filtered reads were processed with the UMI-based MiGEC pipeline, and over 90% of raw TCR sequences were removed by the MiGEC pipeline during error correction. IMGT germline references were used for aligning VDJ genes, and each clonotype was defined as a unique CDR3 amino acid sequence together with its V-J genes. VDJtools evaluated clonal expansion, Shannon diversity and CDR3 relatedness (CalcPairwiseDistances, ClusterSamples); CLCbio workbench built phylogenetic trees. Expanded clones were defined as having at least 8 unique UMIs, based on coefficient-of-variation modelling across technical triplicates. In-frame beta chains were kept once TCRdb had trimmed the public reads at Q25 with fastp and called clones with MiXCR. Rows are combined by CDR3 protein, so each entry shows the most common genes and DNA. The V and J calls shown here were made by TCRdb, not taken from the authors' results. This sample comprises tens of thousands of distinct CDR3 sequences, about 10% of them detected only once. The leading ten clones occupy around 7% of the sample.

This clonotype was detected many times. This clone's antigen is unknown. No clone much larger than this one lies a single base away; base qualities are absent. The time point label, as the study defines it: longitudinal time-point 1 (baseline). For the unsorted PBMC libraries, 2 million PBMCs were stored in RNAlater at -80 degrees C until RNA extraction and were used to generate the libraries. Peripheral blood underwent Ficoll-Hypaque density gradient centrifugation to isolate PBMCs, which were then cryopreserved in liquid nitrogen. The research as a whole found: TCR clonal expansion was greatest in HAM/TSP patients and smallest in MS patients, who ranked below even healthy controls. Expanded clones from different subjects shared no identical CDR3 amino acid sequences, which suggests that TCR-beta repertoires were private in all groups.

Sequenced sample: PBMCs. The clonotype was recovered from a male donor with HTLV-1-associated myelopathy (HAM/TSP).

In nucleotide form, the sequence is TGTGCCAGCAGTTACCTAACGGACAGGGGGCAGCTAGCCAAAAACATTCAGTACTTC. This translates into CASSYLTDRGQLAKNIQYF. The chain is made from TRBV6-6 and TRBJ2-4; TRBD1 fits 11 bases in the junction. Ends trimmed: V by 2 bases, J by 0 bases; bases unmatched to a gene: 9. The CDR3 runs 19 residues from the cysteine to the phenylalanine. CDR3 DNA only is kept here, 57 bases in frame from base 1. Taken from the germline V gene (reference sequence), the CDR1 and CDR2 loops are MNHNY and SVGAGI.